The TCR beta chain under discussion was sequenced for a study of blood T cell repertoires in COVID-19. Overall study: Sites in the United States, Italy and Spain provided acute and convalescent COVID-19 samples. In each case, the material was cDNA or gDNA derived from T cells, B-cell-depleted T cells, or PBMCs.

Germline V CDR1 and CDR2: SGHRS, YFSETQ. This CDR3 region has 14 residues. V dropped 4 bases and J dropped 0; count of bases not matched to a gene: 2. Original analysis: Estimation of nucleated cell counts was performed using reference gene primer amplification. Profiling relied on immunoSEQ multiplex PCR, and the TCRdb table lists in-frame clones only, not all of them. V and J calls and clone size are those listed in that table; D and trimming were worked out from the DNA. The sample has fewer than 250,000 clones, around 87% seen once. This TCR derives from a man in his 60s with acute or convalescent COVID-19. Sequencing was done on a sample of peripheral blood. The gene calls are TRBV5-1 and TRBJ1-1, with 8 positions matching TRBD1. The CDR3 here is CASSGQGMNTEAFF. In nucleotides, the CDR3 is TGCGCCAGCAGCGGACAGGGTATGAACACTGAAGCTTTCTTT.